Described below is a single T cell receptor beta chain sequence and its context. Data came from immunoSEQ multiplex PCR; TCRdb stores just in-frame clones and leaves some out. The sample includes approximately 60,000 clones, 93% seen only once; the top ten take 3% to 4%. CDR3 length: 15 amino acids. J gave up 5 bases and V 4 bases, and 9 bases lay outside the gene matches. CDR1 is LNHDA and CDR2 is SQIVND in the germline V gene (reference sequence). The data are from a study of T cell changes during pregnancy in multiple sclerosis. Material: CD8+ T cells from peripheral blood mononuclear cells, obtained in the second trimester of pregnancy. This clonotype was obtained from a female donor with multiple sclerosis, enrolled in a pregnancy study. The chain couples TRBV19 to TRBJ2-3; 7 positions agree with TRBD1. Here the CDR3 reads CASSTRQGFLDTQYF. The CDR3 nucleotides read TGTGCCAGTAGTACACGACAGGGTTTCTTAGATACGCAGTATTTT.